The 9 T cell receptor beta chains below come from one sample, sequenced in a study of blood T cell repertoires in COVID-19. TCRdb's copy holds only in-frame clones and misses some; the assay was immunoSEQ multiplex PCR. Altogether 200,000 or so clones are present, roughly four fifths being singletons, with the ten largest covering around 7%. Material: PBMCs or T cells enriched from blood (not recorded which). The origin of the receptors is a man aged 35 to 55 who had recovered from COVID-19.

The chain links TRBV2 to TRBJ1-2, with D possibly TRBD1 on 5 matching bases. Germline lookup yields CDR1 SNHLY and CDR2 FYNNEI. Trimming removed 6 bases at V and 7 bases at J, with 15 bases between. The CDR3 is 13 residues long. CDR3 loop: CASRNIRDPGYTF. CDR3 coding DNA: TGTGCCAGCAGGAACATCAGGGATCCTGGCTACACCTTC.

The chain's CDR3 is CASSSGTGGQDTQYF. CDR3 DNA sequence: TGCGCCAGCAGCTCCGGGACAGGGGGCCAAGATACGCAGTATTTT. The J gene is TRBJ2-3, the V gene TRBV5-1, with 12 bases matching TRBD1. Germline V gives CDR1 SGHRS, CDR2 YFSETQ. The trim removed 3 bases at V and 5 bases at J, leaving 4 bases unmatched. The CDR3 is 15 amino acids.

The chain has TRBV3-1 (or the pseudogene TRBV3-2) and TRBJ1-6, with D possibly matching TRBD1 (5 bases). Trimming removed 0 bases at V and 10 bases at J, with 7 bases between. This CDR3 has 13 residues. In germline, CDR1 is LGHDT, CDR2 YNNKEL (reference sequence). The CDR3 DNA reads TGTGCCAGCAGCCAAGATAGGGGATCACCCCTCCACTTT. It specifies CASSQDRGSPLHF.

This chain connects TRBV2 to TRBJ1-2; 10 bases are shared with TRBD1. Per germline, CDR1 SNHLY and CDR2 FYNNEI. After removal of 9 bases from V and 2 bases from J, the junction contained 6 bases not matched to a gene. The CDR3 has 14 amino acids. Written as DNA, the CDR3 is TGTGCCAGACCTCCGGGACAGGGGAACTATGGCTACACCTTC. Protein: CARPPGQGNYGYTF.

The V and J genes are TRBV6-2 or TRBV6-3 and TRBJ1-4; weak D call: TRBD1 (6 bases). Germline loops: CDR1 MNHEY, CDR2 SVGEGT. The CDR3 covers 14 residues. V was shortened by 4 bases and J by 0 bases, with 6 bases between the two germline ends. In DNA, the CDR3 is TGTGCCAGCAGTTGGGGGCCAACTAATGAAAAACTGTTTTTT. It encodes CASSWGPTNEKLFF.

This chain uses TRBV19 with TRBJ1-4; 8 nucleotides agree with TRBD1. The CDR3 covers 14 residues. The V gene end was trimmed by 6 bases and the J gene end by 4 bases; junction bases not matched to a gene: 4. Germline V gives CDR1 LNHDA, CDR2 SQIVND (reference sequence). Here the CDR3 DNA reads TGTGCCAGTAGACGGACAGGGAGTAATGAAAAACTGTTTTTT. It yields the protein CASRRTGSNEKLFF.

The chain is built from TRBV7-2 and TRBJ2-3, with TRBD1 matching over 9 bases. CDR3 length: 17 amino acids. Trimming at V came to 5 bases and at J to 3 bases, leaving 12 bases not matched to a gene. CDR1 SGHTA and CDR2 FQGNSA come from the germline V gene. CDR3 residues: CASSLYTGGSRTDTQYF. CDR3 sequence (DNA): TGTGCCAGCAGCCTGTACACAGGGGGCTCTCGGACAGATACGCAGTATTTT.

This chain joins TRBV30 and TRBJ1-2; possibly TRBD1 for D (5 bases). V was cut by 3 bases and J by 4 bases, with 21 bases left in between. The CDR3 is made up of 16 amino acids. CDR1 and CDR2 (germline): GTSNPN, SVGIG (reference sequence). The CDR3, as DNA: TGTGCCTGGAGCGACGCCCCGCGGGGCGGCATCTATGGCTACACCTTC. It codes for CAWSDAPRGGIYGYTF.

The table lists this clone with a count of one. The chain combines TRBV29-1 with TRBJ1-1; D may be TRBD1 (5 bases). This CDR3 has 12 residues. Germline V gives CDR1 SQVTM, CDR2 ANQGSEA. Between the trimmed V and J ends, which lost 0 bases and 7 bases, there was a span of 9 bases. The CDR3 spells CSVEDGGNEAFF. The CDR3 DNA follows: TGCAGCGTTGAAGACGGGGGAAATGAAGCTTTCTTT.